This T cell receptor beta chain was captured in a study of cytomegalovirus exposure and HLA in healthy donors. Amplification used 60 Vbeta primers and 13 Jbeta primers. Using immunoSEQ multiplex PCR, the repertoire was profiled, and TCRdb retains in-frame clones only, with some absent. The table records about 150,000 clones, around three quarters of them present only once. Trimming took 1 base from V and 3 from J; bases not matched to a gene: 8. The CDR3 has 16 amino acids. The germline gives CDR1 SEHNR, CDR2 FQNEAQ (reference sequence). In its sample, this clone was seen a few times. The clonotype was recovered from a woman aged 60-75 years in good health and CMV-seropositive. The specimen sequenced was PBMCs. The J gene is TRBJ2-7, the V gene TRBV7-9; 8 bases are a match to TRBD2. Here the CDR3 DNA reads TGTGCCAGCAGCTTAGTGTCTGCGGGAGGTAGCTACGAGCAGTACTTC. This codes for CASSLVSAGGSYEQYF.